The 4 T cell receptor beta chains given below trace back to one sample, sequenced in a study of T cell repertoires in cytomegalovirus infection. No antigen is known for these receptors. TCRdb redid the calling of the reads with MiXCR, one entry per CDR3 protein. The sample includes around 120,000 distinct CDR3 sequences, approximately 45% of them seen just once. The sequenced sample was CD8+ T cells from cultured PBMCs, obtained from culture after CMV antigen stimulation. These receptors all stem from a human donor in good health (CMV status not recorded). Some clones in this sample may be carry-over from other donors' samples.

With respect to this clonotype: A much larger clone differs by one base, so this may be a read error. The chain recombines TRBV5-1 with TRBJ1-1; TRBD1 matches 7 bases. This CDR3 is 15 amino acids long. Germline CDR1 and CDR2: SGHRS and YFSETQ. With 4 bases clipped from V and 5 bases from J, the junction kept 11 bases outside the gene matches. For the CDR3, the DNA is TGCGCCAGCAGCACTACCGGGTCAGGGGGAACTGAAGCTTTCTTT. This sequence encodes CASSTTGSGGTEAFF.

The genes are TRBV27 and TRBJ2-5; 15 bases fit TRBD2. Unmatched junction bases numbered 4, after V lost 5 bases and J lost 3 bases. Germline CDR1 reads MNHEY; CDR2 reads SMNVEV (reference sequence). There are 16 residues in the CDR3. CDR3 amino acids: CASSPWTSGGEETQYF. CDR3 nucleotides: TGTGCCAGCAGTCCGTGGACTAGCGGGGGGGAAGAGACCCAGTACTTC.

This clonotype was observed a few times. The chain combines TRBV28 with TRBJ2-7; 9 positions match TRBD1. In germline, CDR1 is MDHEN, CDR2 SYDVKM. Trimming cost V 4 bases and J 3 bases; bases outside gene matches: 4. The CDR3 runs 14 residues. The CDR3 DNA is TGTGCCAGCAGTTCCGGGACAGGGAACTACGAGCAGTACTTC. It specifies CASSSGTGNYEQYF. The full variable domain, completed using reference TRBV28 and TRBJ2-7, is DVKVTQSSRYLVKRTGEKVFLECVQDMDHENMFWYRQDPGLGLRLIYFSYDVKMKEKGDIPEGYSVSREKKERFSLILESASTNQTSMYLCASSSGTGNYEQYFGPGTRLTVT.

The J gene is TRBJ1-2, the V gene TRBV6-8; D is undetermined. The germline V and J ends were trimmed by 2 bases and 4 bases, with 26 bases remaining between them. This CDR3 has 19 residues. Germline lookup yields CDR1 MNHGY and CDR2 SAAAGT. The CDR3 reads CASSYTKQSPGRPRYGYTF. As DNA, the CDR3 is TGTGCCAGCAGTTACACGAAACAAAGCCCCGGGAGGCCCCGCTATGGCTACACCTTC.